Following are 5 T cell receptor beta chains from one sample sequenced in a study of response to subunit inactivated influenza vaccine (dated by TCRdb to 2017 to 2018). To prepare the library, RT-PCR was applied. TCRdb records Illumina HiSeq 2500 as the sequencer. TCRdb ran its own pipeline on the public reads, namely fastp trimming at Q25 and MiXCR clone calling, and kept in-frame beta chains. Each CDR3 protein appears once, grouped with its most common genes and DNA. In this sample the table shows roughly 550,000 distinct CDR3 sequences, less than 25% of which occur a single time. The top ten hold 2.5% to 3% of the sample. These data were also reused for a study on T cells expressing NK-cell markers. The second study reports: TCR beta cDNA libraries were made by 5'RACE template switching that added a universal primer site and unique molecular identifiers.

The sample here was CD4+ T cells sorted from PBMCs, taken roughly 12 days after vaccination. The receptors stem from a middle-aged man who received an inactivated influenza vaccine. Donor details come from another sample of the same person, matched by shared clones.

This chain uses TRBV5-1 with TRBJ1-1, with a tentative D call TRBD1 (5 bases). The CDR3 runs to 15 residues. Germline CDR1 SGHRS, CDR2 YFSETQ. Trimming stripped 0 bases from V and 4 bases from J, with 13 bases between. The CDR3: CASSLGSGRSTEAFF. CDR3 in DNA: TGCGCCAGCAGCTTGGGGTCGGGGCGATCCACTGAAGCTTTCTTT.

J is TRBJ1-1 and V is TRBV28; D gene ambiguous. Germline V lookup: CDR1 MDHEN, CDR2 SYDVKM. This CDR3 contains 14 residues. Between the trimmed V and J ends, which lost 7 bases and 0 bases, there was a span of 12 bases. CDR3 residues: CASTISGMNTEAFF. As DNA, the CDR3 is TGTGCCAGCACTATAAGCGGGATGAACACTGAAGCTTTCTTT.

The chain joins TRBV29-1 to TRBJ2-1; 9 positions agree with TRBD2. This CDR3 is built from 16 residues. The junction had 13 bases not matched to a gene; V was cut back by 4 bases and J by 6 bases. Germline loops: CDR1 SQVTM, CDR2 ANQGSEA. CDR3 region: CSVVILLGGRANEQFF. The CDR3 DNA is TGCAGCGTTGTGATCCTTTTGGGCGGGAGGGCCAATGAGCAGTTCTTC.

V gene TRBV7-9 combines with J gene TRBJ2-1; a possible D gene is TRBD2 (6 bases). Germline loops: CDR1 SEHNR, CDR2 FQNEAQ (reference sequence). The CDR3 totals 16 residues. V gave up 0 bases and J gave up 4 bases, with 13 bases separating them. CDR3 sequence (DNA): TGTGCCAGCAGCTTAGCGCTCAGCGGGTCATACAATGAGCAGTTCTTC. Amino acid sequence: CASSLALSGSYNEQFF.

This clonotype came up a few times. The chain uses TRBV7-9 and TRBJ2-6; D perhaps matches TRBD1 (5 bases). V was clipped by 1 base and J by 2 bases, with 6 bases between them. The germline V gene encodes CDR1 SEHNR and CDR2 FQNEAQ (reference sequence). The CDR3 has 15 amino acids. CDR3 region: CASSLVGAGANVLTF. The DNA of the CDR3 is TGTGCCAGCAGCTTAGTAGGGGCTGGGGCCAACGTCCTGACTTTC.